This T cell receptor (beta chain) is drawn from a study of T cell responses to AZD1222 COVID-19 vaccine. Notes on the study in general: Repertoire sampling happened only post peak T cell response. The breadth and depth of Spike-specific TCRs increased once two AZD1222 doses had been given. Vaccine-related CD4 TCRs covered spike, predominating at 160-218 and 743-854. White British people made up most donors, females outnumbered males, and clonal diversity was possibly underestimated.

TCRdb's table, derived via immunoSEQ multiplex PCR, lists solely in-frame clones and lacks some. This sample has 100,000 to 150,000 clones, with about 90% found just once. Regarding this clone: The antigen is unknown.

This CDR3 comprises 14 residues. Trimming shortened V by 5 bases and J by 8 bases, and 18 bases separated the two germline ends. CDR1 is SNHLY, CDR2 FYNNEI, per germline. The material was peripheral blood, obtained 28 days after the second AZD1222 dose. The J gene is TRBJ1-2, the V gene TRBV2; tentatively, D is TRBD1 (5 bases). The clonotype originates from an adult who received the AZD1222 COVID-19 vaccine. The CDR3 nucleotides read TGTGCCAGCAGTATCCTGCAGTTCAGGGCGGGCTACACCTTC. It is translated as CASSILQFRAGYTF.